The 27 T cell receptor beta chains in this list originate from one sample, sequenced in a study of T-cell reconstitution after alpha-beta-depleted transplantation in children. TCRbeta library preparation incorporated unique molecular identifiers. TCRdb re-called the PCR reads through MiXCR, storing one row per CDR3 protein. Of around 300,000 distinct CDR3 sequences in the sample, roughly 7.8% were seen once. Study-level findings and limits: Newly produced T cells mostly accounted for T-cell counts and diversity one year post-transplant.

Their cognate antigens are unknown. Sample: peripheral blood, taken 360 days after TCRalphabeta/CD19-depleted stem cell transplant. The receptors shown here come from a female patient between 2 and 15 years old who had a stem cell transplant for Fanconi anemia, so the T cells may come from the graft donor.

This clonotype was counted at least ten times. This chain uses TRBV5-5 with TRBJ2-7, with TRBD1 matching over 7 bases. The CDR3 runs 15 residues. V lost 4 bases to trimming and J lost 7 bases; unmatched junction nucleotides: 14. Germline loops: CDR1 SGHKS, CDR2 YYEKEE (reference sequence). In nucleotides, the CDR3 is TGTGCCAGCAGCATCCAACCTACAGGGGTAGGGGAGCAGTACGTC. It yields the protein CASSIQPTGVGEQYV.

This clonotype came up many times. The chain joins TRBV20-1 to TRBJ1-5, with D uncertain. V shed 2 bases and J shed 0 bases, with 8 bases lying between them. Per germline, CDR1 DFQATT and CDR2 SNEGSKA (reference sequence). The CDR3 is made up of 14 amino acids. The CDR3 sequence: CSARQSYSNQPQHF. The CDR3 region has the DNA TGCAGTGCTAGACAGTCTTATAGCAATCAGCCCCAGCATTTT.

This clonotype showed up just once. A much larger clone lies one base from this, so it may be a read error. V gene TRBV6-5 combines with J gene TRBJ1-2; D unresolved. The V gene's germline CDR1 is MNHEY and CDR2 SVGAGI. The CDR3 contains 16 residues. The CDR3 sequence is CASSYSTGIVDYGFTF. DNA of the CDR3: TGTGCCAGCAGTTACTCGACGGGGATAGTTGACTATGGCTTCACCTTC.

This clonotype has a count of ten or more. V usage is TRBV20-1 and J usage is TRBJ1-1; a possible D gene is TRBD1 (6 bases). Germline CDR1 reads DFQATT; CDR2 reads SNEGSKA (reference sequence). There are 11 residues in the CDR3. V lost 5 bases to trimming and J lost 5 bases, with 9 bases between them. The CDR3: CSASRGTEAFF. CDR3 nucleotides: TGCAGTGCTTCCAGGGGTACTGAAGCTTTCTTT.

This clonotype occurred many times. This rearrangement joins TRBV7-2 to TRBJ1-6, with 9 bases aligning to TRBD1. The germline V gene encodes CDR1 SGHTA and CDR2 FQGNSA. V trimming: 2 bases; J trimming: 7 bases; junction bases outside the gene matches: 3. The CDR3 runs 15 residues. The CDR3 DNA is TGTGCCAGCAGCTTATCCGGGACAGGGAATTCACCCCTCCACTTT. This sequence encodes CASSLSGTGNSPLHF.

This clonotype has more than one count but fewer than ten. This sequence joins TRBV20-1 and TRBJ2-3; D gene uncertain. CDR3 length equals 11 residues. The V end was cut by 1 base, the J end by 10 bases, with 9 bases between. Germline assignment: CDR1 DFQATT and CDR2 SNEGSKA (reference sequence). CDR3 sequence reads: CSARALIPQYF. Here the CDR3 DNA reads TGCAGTGCTAGAGCCCTCATCCCGCAGTATTTT.

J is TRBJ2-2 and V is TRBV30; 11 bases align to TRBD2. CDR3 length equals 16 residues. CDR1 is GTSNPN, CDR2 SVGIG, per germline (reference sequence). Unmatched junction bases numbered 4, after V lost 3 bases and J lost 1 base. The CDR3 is CAWSLAGGRNTGELFF. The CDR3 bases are TGTGCCTGGAGCCTAGCGGGGGGTCGGAACACCGGGGAGCTGTTTTTT.

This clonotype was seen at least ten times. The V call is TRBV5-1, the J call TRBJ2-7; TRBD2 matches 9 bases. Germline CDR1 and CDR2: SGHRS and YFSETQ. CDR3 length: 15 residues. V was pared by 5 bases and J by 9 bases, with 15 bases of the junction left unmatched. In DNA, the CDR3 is TGCGCCAGCAGATTTGATAGTAGCGGGAGAAGGATGCAGTACTTC. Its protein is CASRFDSSGRRMQYF.

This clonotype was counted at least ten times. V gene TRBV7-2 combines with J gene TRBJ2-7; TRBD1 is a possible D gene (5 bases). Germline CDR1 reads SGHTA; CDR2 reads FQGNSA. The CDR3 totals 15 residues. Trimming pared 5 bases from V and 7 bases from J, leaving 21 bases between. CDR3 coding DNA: TGTGCCAGCAGCGAGCAAGGGGCGTCCTCAGGGGAGCAGTACTTC. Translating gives CASSEQGASSGEQYF.

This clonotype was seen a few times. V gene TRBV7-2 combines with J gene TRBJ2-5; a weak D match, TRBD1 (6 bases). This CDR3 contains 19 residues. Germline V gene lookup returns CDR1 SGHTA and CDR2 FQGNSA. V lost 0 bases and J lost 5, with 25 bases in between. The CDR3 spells CASSLATGETGPFHETQYF. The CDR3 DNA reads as TGTGCCAGCAGCTTAGCTACCGGTGAGACAGGACCATTTCACGAGACCCAGTACTTC.

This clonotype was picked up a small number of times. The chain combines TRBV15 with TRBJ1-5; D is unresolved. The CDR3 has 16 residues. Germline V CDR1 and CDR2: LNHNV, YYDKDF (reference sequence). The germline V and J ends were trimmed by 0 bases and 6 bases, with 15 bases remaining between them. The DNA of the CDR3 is TGTGCCACCAGCAGAGACCCGACCCCGGTAGCTCAGCCCCAGCATTTT. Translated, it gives CATSRDPTPVAQPQHF.

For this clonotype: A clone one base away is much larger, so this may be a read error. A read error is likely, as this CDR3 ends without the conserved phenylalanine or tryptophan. The CDR3 loop reads CASSQDPRLVVNEQFV. The CDR3 bases are TGTGCCAGCAGCCAAGACCCGAGACTAGTGGTCAATGAGCAGTTCGTC. The rearrangement joins TRBV3-1 to TRBJ2-1, with D perhaps matching TRBD2 (6 bases). Trimming removed 0 bases from V and 6 bases from J, with 15 bases in between. Germline V gives CDR1 LGHDT, CDR2 YNNKEL (reference sequence). The CDR3 runs 16 residues.

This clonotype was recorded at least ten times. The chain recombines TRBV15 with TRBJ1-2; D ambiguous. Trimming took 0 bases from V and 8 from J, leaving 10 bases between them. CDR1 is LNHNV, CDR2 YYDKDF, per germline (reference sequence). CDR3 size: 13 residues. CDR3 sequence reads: CATSRDAEAGYTF. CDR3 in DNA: TGTGCCACCAGCAGAGATGCGGAAGCCGGCTACACCTTC.

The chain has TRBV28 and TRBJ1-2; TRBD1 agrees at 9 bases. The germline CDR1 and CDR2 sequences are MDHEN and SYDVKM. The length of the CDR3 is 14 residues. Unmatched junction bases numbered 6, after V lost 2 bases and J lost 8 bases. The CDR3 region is CASSLGDRVKGYTF. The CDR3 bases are TGTGCCAGCAGTTTAGGGGACAGGGTGAAGGGCTACACCTTC.

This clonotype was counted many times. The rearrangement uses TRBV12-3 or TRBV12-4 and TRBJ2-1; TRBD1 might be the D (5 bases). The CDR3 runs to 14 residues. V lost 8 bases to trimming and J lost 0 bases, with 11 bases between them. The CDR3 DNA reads TGTGCCAGCGCCCAGGGCAGCTCCTACAATGAGCAGTTCTTC. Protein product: CASAQGSSYNEQFF.

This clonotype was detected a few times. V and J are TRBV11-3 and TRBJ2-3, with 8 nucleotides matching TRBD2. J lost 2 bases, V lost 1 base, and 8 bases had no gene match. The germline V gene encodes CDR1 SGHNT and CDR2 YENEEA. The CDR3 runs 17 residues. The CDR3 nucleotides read TGTGCCAGCAGCTTAGGTAGCGCGGGGGGACACACAGATACGCAGTATTTT. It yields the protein CASSLGSAGGHTDTQYF.

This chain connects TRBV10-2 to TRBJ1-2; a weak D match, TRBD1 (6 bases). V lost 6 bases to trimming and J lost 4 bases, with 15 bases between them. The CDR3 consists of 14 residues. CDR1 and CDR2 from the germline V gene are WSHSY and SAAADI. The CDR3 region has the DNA TGCGCCAGCAGCCCCGAGGGGGTTGGCTATGGCTACACCTTC. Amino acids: CASSPEGVGYGYTF.

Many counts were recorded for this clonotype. In DNA form, the CDR3 reads TGCAGTGCTAGATGGACAGGGTCGACAGATACGCAGTATTTT. Protein product: CSARWTGSTDTQYF. The chain couples TRBV20-1 to TRBJ2-3; TRBD1 aligns across 8 bases. The CDR3 spans 14 residues. V gave up 2 bases and J gave up 3 bases; unmatched junction bases: 4. From germline, CDR1 is DFQATT and CDR2 SNEGSKA (reference sequence).

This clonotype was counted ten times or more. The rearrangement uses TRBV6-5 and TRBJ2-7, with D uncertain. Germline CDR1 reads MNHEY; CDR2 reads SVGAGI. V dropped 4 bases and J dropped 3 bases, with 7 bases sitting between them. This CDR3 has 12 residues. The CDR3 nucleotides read TGTGCCAGCAGTTCCAAGTACTACGAGCAGTACTTC. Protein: CASSSKYYEQYF.

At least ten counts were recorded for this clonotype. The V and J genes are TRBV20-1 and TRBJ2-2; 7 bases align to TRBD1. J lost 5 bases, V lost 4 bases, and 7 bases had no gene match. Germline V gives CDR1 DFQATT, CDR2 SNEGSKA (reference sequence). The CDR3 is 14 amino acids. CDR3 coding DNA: TGCAGTGCTACCAGGGGGTTTAGAACCGGGGAGCTGTTTTTT. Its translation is CSATRGFRTGELFF.

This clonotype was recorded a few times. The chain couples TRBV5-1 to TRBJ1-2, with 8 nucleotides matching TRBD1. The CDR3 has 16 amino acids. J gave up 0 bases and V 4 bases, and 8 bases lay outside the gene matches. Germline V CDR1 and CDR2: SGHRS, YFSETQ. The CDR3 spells CASSPGTGRTNYGYTF. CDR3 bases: TGCGCCAGCAGCCCCGGGACAGGCCGAACTAACTATGGCTACACCTTC.

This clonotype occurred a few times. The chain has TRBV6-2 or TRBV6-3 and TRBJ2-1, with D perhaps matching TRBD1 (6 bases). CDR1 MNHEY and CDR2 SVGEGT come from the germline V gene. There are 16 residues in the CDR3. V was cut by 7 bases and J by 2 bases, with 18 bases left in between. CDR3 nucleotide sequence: TGTGCCAGCACCCGAACCCCAGGGGTGGCCTACAATGAGCAGTTCTTC. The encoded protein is CASTRTPGVAYNEQFF.

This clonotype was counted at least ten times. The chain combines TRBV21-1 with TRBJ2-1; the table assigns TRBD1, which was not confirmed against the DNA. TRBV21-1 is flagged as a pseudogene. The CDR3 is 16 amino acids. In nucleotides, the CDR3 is TGTGCCAGCAGCAAAGCAGGGGGCGAGAGTAGAGATGAGCAGTTCTTC. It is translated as CASSKAGGESRDEQFF.

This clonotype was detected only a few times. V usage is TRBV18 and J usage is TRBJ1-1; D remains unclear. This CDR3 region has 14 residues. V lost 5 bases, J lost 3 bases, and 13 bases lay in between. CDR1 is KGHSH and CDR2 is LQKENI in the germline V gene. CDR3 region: CASSTKVGYTEAFF. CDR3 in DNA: TGTGCCAGCTCAACTAAAGTGGGTTACACTGAAGCTTTCTTT. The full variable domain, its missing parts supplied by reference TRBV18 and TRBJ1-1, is NAGVMQNPRHLVRRRGQEARLRCSPMKGHSHVYWYRQLPEEGLKFMVYLQKENIIDESGMPKERFSAEFPKEGPSILRIQQVVRGDSAAYFCASSTKVGYTEAFFGQGTRLTVV.

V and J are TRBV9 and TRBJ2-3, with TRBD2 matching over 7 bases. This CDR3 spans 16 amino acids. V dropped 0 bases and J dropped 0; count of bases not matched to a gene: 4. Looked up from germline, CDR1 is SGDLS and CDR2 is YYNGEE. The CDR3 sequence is CASSVGGRGSTDTQYF. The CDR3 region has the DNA TGTGCCAGCAGCGTAGGAGGGCGGGGGAGCACAGATACGCAGTATTTT.

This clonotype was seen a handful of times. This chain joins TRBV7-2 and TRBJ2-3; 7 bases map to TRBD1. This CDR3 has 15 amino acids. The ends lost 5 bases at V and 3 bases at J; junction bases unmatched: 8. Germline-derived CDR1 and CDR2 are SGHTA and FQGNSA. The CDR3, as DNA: TGTGCCAGCAGCCGAGACAGGGTGAGAACAGATACGCAGTATTTT. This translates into CASSRDRVRTDTQYF.

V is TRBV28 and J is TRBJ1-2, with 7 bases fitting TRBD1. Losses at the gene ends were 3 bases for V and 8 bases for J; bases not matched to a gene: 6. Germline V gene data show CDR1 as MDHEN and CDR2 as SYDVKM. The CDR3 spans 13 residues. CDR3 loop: CASSFGTARGYTF. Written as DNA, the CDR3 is TGTGCCAGCAGTTTCGGGACAGCCCGCGGCTACACCTTC.